Presented here are 16 T cell receptor beta chains from one specimen sequenced in a study of T cell changes during pregnancy in multiple sclerosis. Clones were sequenced by immunoSEQ multiplex PCR, and TCRdb holds only the in-frame ones, with some missing. The profile shows about 57,000 clones, approximately 90% of them singletons. The sample was peripheral blood, taken after pregnancy. All receptors come from a female donor in good health, enrolled as a control in a pregnancy study.

The chain recombines TRBV30 with TRBJ1-6, with a weak D call TRBD1 (5 bases). The germline V gene has CDR1 GTSNPN and CDR2 SVGIG (reference sequence). This CDR3 comprises 16 residues. The V end lost 4 bases, the J end lost 8 bases, and 21 bases lay between the germline ends. CDR3 DNA: TGTGCCTGGATTTTCGGCGGGGCCGCAGGCGATTCACCCCTCCACTTT. It codes for CAWIFGGAAGDSPLHF.

The chain is built from TRBV28 and TRBJ1-2, with unresolved D. Germline CDR1 MDHEN, CDR2 SYDVKM. The CDR3 consists of 15 residues. Trimming removed 2 bases at V and 3 bases at J, with 13 bases between. The CDR3 nucleotides are TGTGCCAGCAGTTTACGATGGACTGAGGACTATGGCTACACCTTC. As protein: CASSLRWTEDYGYTF.

In nucleotides, the CDR3 is TGTGCCAGCAGTTTAGCCCGGAGGGTCATTCAGTACTTC. Its protein is CASSLARRVIQYF. This chain links TRBV28 with TRBJ2-4; weak D call: TRBD2 (6 bases). The V gene lost 2 bases and the J gene lost 9 bases, with 11 bases spanning the gap. CDR1 and CDR2 from the germline V gene are MDHEN and SYDVKM. This CDR3 contains 13 residues.

This clone came up once. The chain is built from TRBV5-6 and TRBJ2-1; 13 bases fit TRBD2. V was clipped by 0 bases and J by 6 bases; unmatched bases: 6. Germline CDR1 and CDR2: SGHDT and YYEEEE. This CDR3 is 17 amino acids long. The CDR3 spells CASSLALTSGGSNEQFF. CDR3 in DNA: TGTGCCAGCAGCTTGGCCCTGACTAGCGGGGGGTCCAATGAGCAGTTCTTC.

This clone has only one observation. The chain recombines TRBV28 with TRBJ2-7; perhaps TRBD1 as D (6 bases). The V gene lost 6 bases and the J gene lost 3 bases, with 24 bases spanning the gap. Germline CDR1 and CDR2: MDHEN and SYDVKM. This CDR3 is 17 amino acids long. CDR3 DNA sequence: TGTGCCAGCAGCCTTAGCCTCGAACAGGGCTTCAGCTACGAGCAGTACTTC. Amino acid sequence: CASSLSLEQGFSYEQYF.

This sequence joins TRBV11-3 and TRBJ2-2, with TRBD1 as a possible D gene (6 bases). In germline, CDR1 is SGHNT, CDR2 YENEEA. There are 15 residues in the CDR3. V gave up 4 bases and J gave up 2 bases, with 11 bases separating them. The CDR3 coding sequence is TGTGCCAGCAGCTGGGGGACACCTAACACCGGGGAGCTGTTTTTT. It encodes CASSWGTPNTGELFF.

The chain has TRBV2 and TRBJ1-4; 9 bases align to TRBD1. Per the germline V gene, CDR1 is SNHLY and CDR2 is FYNNEI. This CDR3 spans 15 amino acids. With V trimmed by 6 bases and J by 12 bases, 14 bases remained unmatched. The CDR3 DNA sequence: TGTGCCAGCAGCGCTACCGGGACAGGGACCATCGAACTGTTTTTT. The encoded protein is CASSATGTGTIELFF.

CDR3 sequence reads: CASRFRTSGSYNEQFF. The DNA for the CDR3 is TGTGCCAGCAGGTTCCGGACTAGCGGATCCTACAATGAGCAGTTCTTC. The chain couples TRBV2 to TRBJ2-1; 10 bases line up with TRBD2. Germline V gene sequence: CDR1 SNHLY, CDR2 FYNNEI. Trimming took 6 bases from V and 1 from J; bases not matched to a gene: 6. This CDR3 contains 16 residues.

The chain combines TRBV5-1 with TRBJ1-1, with D maybe TRBD1 (6 bases). Between the trimmed V and J ends, which lost 0 bases and 0 bases, there was a span of 12 bases. This CDR3 is built from 16 residues. Germline V CDR1 and CDR2: SGHRS, YFSETQ. The CDR3 nucleotides read TGCGCCAGCAGCTTGGATCCGGGACACATGAACACTGAAGCTTTCTTT. This encodes CASSLDPGHMNTEAFF.

The J gene is TRBJ2-5, the V gene TRBV28; D possibly corresponds to TRBD1 (6 bases). This CDR3 contains 14 residues. V lost 10 bases and J lost 1, with 16 bases in between. Germline loops: CDR1 MDHEN, CDR2 SYDVKM. The CDR3, as DNA: TGTGCCACCCAGGTGGGGACACTCCAAGAGACCCAGTACTTC. Residues: CATQVGTLQETQYF.

The gene calls are TRBV7-9 and TRBJ1-3; D is unresolved. Germline CDR1 is SEHNR and CDR2 is FQNEAQ (reference sequence). V lost 1 base and J lost 3, with 10 bases in between. The CDR3 is made up of 15 amino acids. The CDR3 DNA sequence: TGTGCCAGCAGCTTAGATACGGGGTATGGAAACACCATATATTTT. Protein: CASSLDTGYGNTIYF.

The chain combines TRBV9 with TRBJ1-2, with D possibly TRBD1 on 6 matching bases. V was trimmed by 0 bases and J by 3 bases, leaving 9 bases between them. Per the germline V gene, CDR1 is SGDLS and CDR2 is YYNGEE. This CDR3 contains 14 residues. Here the CDR3 reads CASSVATGYYGYTF. The CDR3 DNA follows: TGTGCCAGCAGCGTAGCAACAGGGTACTATGGCTACACCTTC.

This chain joins TRBV10-3 and TRBJ2-5; tentatively, D is TRBD1 (6 bases). This CDR3 has 16 amino acids. Germline V gene data show CDR1 as ENHRY and CDR2 as SYGVKD. V was clipped by 0 bases and J by 1 base, with 12 bases between them. In DNA form, the CDR3 reads TGTGCCATCAGTGAGTCGATGCAGGGGACCCAAGAGACCCAGTACTTC. It specifies CAISESMQGTQETQYF.

This clone was recorded only once. This chain joins TRBV5-1 and TRBJ2-7; no clear D gene. This CDR3 is 13 amino acids long. V lost 1 base and J 0 bases, leaving 5 bases between the germline ends. Per germline, CDR1 SGHRS and CDR2 YFSETQ. This CDR3 is CASSLYTSYEQYF. Written as DNA, the CDR3 is TGCGCCAGCAGCTTGTACACCTCCTACGAGCAGTACTTC.

The chain links TRBV19 to TRBJ2-1, with 7 bases aligning to TRBD2. Looked up from germline, CDR1 is LNHDA and CDR2 is SQIVND (reference sequence). V was pared by 3 bases and J by 9 bases, with 5 bases of the junction left unmatched. The CDR3 is made up of 13 amino acids. The CDR3 DNA reads TGTGCCAGTAGTATTGGGGGGGGAGTTGAGCAGTTCTTC. Protein sequence: CASSIGGGVEQFF. The entire variable domain, with the rest obtained from reference TRBV19 and TRBJ2-1, is as follows: DGGITQSPKYLFRKEGQNVTLSCEQNLNHDAMYWYRQDPGQGLRLIYYSQIVNDFQKGDIAEGYSVSREKKESFPLTVTSAQKNPTAFYLCASSIGGGVEQFFGPGTRLTVL.

Regarding this clone: The junction does not match germline at one end; this may be a read error. The rearrangement joins TRBV7-2 to TRBJ2-7; the match to TRBD2 covers 9 bases. The germline V gene encodes CDR1 SGHTA and CDR2 FQGNSA. The CDR3 is made up of 16 amino acids. The CDR3 nucleotides are TGTGCCAGCAGCTTAGCGGGCGGGAGGGCCTCCGACGAGCAGTACTTC. Amino acid sequence: CASSLAGGRASDEQYF.